What follows are 17 T cell receptor beta chains derived from one specimen sequenced in a study of T-cell reconstitution after alpha-beta-depleted transplantation in children. Molecular barcoding with unique molecular identifiers was used for the TCRbeta library. MiXCR was run by TCRdb on the PCR reads, yielding one entry per CDR3 protein. The sample has approximately 520,000 distinct CDR3 sequences, approximately 10% seen once. The sample was PBMCs, mostly from graft donor cells, taken 180 days after TCRalphabeta/CD19-depleted stem cell transplant. Receptors were obtained from a female patient aged 2-10 years who had a stem cell transplant for aplastic anemia, so the T cells may come from the graft donor.

This clonotype has more than one count but fewer than ten. The V and J genes are TRBV7-9 and TRBJ2-5; D might be TRBD1 (7 bases). Trimming stripped 5 bases from V and 3 bases from J, with 19 bases between. This CDR3 comprises 16 residues. Germline V gene lookup returns CDR1 SEHNR and CDR2 FQNEAQ (reference sequence). DNA for the CDR3: TGTGCCAGCAGCCCCTGGGGGGACAGCGCGAAAGAGACCCAGTACTTC. Translating it yields CASSPWGDSAKETQYF.

This clonotype was found many times. The chain joins TRBV29-1 to TRBJ2-3; 8 nucleotides align to TRBD2. Germline CDR1 reads SQVTM; CDR2 reads ANQGSEA. The CDR3 loop spans 13 amino acids. Trimming took 7 bases from V and 3 from J; bases not matched to a gene: 6. The CDR3 DNA reads TGCAGCGCTCTAGCGGGTATTACAGATACGCAGTATTTT. Residues: CSALAGITDTQYF.

This clonotype came up many times. V and J are TRBV12-5 and TRBJ1-5; 7 bases agree with TRBD1. The CDR3 length is 18 residues. Germline V gene sequence: CDR1 LGHNT, CDR2 FRNRAP. The junction had 15 bases not matched to a gene; V was cut back by 7 bases and J by 0 bases. The CDR3 loop reads CASAATRQGLYSNQPQHF. In DNA, the CDR3 is TGTGCTAGTGCCGCTACTCGACAGGGACTGTATAGCAATCAGCCCCAGCATTTT.

The V call is TRBV12-3 or TRBV12-4, the J call TRBJ1-5; TRBD1 is a possible D gene (5 bases). The V gene lost 5 bases and the J gene lost 0 bases, with 11 bases spanning the gap. The CDR3 has 15 residues. CDR3 sequence reads: CASSPQANSNQPQHF. CDR3 coding DNA: TGTGCCAGCAGTCCACAGGCGAATAGCAATCAGCCCCAGCATTTT.

The genes are TRBV3-1 and TRBJ1-2, with TRBD1 identical over 10 bases. CDR1 LGHDT and CDR2 YNNKEL come from the germline V gene (reference sequence). The CDR3 sequence is 18 residues long. The J segment lost 0 bases and the V segment lost 8 bases, leaving 15 bases of the junction unmatched. CDR3 amino acids: CASCLGSGTGVANYGYTF. The CDR3 DNA sequence: TGTGCCAGCTGTTTAGGTTCCGGGACAGGGGTAGCTAACTATGGCTACACCTTC.

The chain carries TRBV5-1 and TRBJ2-3; a weak D match, TRBD1 (6 bases). Trimming removed 3 bases from V and 0 bases from J, with 11 bases in between. Germline V gene sequence: CDR1 SGHRS, CDR2 YFSETQ. CDR3 length: 15 residues. The CDR3 spells CASSSAQGSTDTQYF. CDR3 in DNA: TGCGCCAGCAGCTCGGCACAGGGAAGCACAGATACGCAGTATTTT.

Only a few counts were recorded for this clonotype. The chain uses TRBV20-1 and TRBJ2-5; D is unclear. Trimming shortened V by 4 bases and J by 2 bases, and 11 bases separated the two germline ends. CDR3 size: 13 residues. Germline V gene sequence: CDR1 DFQATT, CDR2 SNEGSKA (reference sequence). CDR3 DNA: TGCAGTGCTAAAACGGCGGCTCAAGAGACCCAGTACTTC. This sequence encodes CSAKTAAQETQYF.

This clonotype showed up just a few times. The V gene is TRBV6-6, the J gene TRBJ2-7; D is unclear. With 5 bases removed from V and 4 bases from J, the gap between germline ends came to 12 bases. Germline lookup yields CDR1 MNHNY and CDR2 SVGAGI (reference sequence). The CDR3 sequence is 13 residues long. CDR3 protein: CASSPPEQYEQYF. Written as DNA, the CDR3 is TGTGCCAGCAGTCCGCCGGAACAATACGAGCAGTACTTC.

The V call is TRBV9, the J call TRBJ2-7, with no clear D. CDR1 is SGDLS and CDR2 is YYNGEE in the germline V gene. Trimming took 2 bases from V and 0 from J, leaving 12 bases between them. The CDR3 totals 15 residues. The CDR3 region is CASSVAPASSYEQYF. The CDR3, as DNA: TGTGCCAGCAGCGTCGCCCCTGCCAGCTCCTACGAGCAGTACTTC.

V is TRBV5-1 and J is TRBJ2-5; TRBD1 aligns across 11 bases. The J segment lost 6 bases and the V segment lost 1 base, leaving 5 bases of the junction unmatched. CDR1 and CDR2 from the germline V gene are SGHRS and YFSETQ. The CDR3 spans 15 residues. The CDR3: CASSLKGQGVQTQYF. CDR3 coding DNA: TGCGCCAGCAGCTTGAAGGGACAGGGGGTACAGACCCAGTACTTC.

Many counts were recorded for this clonotype. The rearrangement uses TRBV12-3 or TRBV12-4 and TRBJ2-4; the D gene is possibly TRBD1 (6 bases). V was shortened by 7 bases and J by 6 bases, with 19 bases between the two germline ends. This CDR3 is 15 amino acids long. In DNA form, the CDR3 reads TGTGCCAGCACCCCAGGGGCGGGCTCAAGAAACATTCAGTACTTC. Translating gives CASTPGAGSRNIQYF.

This clonotype was observed a handful of times. V usage is TRBV5-1 and J usage is TRBJ2-3, with TRBD2 matching over 10 bases. This CDR3 region has 17 residues. The V and J ends lost 3 bases and 3 bases, in that order; junction bases with no gene match: 10. Germline lookup yields CDR1 SGHRS and CDR2 YFSETQ. CDR3 sequence reads: CASSSYRSGLATDTQYF. The CDR3 region has the DNA TGCGCCAGCAGCTCGTATCGCTCGGGACTAGCGACAGATACGCAGTATTTT.

This clonotype occurred a few times. The chain couples TRBV7-2 to TRBJ2-7, with 7 bases fitting TRBD2. The CDR3 has 14 residues. The trim removed 7 bases at V and 3 bases at J, leaving 9 bases unmatched. Germline V lookup: CDR1 SGHTA, CDR2 FQGNSA. CDR3: CASNARAGVYEQYF. In nucleotides, the CDR3 is TGTGCCAGCAACGCCCGGGCGGGAGTCTACGAGCAGTACTTC.

This clonotype was found a few times. The rearrangement uses TRBV11-3 and TRBJ2-1; TRBD2 agrees at 7 bases. The CDR3 spans 13 residues. V shed 5 bases, J shed 13 bases, and the junction held 11 bases outside the gene matches. Per the germline V gene, CDR1 is SGHNT and CDR2 is YENEEA. CDR3 nucleotides: TGTGCCAGCAGCCCTAGCGGTCGAGGGGTCCAGTTCTTC. Its protein is CASSPSGRGVQFF. Looking up the rest from reference TRBV11-3 and TRBJ2-1 gives the full variable domain: EAGVVQSPRYKIIEKKQPVAFWCNPISGHNTLYWYLQNLGQGPELLIRYENEEAVDDSQLPKDRFSAERLKGVDSTLKIQPAELGDSAVYLCASSPSGRGVQFFGPGTRLTVL.

The table lists this clonotype with many counts. The CDR3 is CASSLEPAFIETQYF. DNA for the CDR3: TGCGCCAGCAGCTTGGAACCTGCTTTCATAGAGACCCAGTACTTC. The rearrangement uses TRBV5-1 and TRBJ2-5, with D unresolved. The V end lost 0 bases, the J end lost 4 bases, and 13 bases lay between the germline ends. CDR3 length: 15 residues. Germline CDR1 SGHRS, CDR2 YFSETQ. Full variable domain (missing parts from reference TRBV5-1 and TRBJ2-5): KAGVTQTPRYLIKTRGQQVTLSCSPISGHRSVSWYQQTPGQGLQFLFEYFSETQRNKGNFPGRFSGRQFSNSRSEMNVSTLELGDSALYLCASSLEPAFIETQYFGPGTRLLVL.

V gene TRBV4-3 combines with J gene TRBJ2-7; 10 nucleotides align to TRBD2. V gave up 1 base and J gave up 7 bases; unmatched junction bases: 4. Germline CDR1 LGHNA, CDR2 YSLEER. The CDR3 loop spans 14 amino acids. CDR3 amino acids: CASSQGLAGEEQYF. CDR3 DNA: TGCGCCAGCAGCCAAGGGCTAGCGGGAGAAGAGCAGTACTTC.

The chain has TRBV14 and TRBJ2-1, with 12 bases fitting TRBD1. This CDR3 comprises 15 residues. CDR1 and CDR2 (germline): SGHDN, FVKESK. Losses at the gene ends were 5 bases for V and 8 bases for J; bases not matched to a gene: 7. CDR3 DNA: TGTGCCAGCAGCAACCGGGACAGGGGGCTCGATGAGCAGTTCTTC. It encodes CASSNRDRGLDEQFF.